This passage covers 20 T cell receptor beta chains from one sample sequenced in a study of OX40 agonist ivuxolimab in advanced cancers. The protocol was immunoSEQ multiplex PCR, while the TCRdb copy is restricted to in-frame clones and leaves out a portion. The sample has 100,000 or so clones, roughly nine tenths seen once. This material consisted of CD4+ or CD8+ T cells sorted from blood, taken in a trial of the OX40 agonist ivuxolimab. These receptors originate from an adult with an advanced solid tumor such as melanoma, head and neck, liver or kidney cancer.

This chain uses TRBV11-2 with TRBJ2-7, with 9 nucleotides matching TRBD1. CDR1 and CDR2 (germline): SGHAT, FQNNGV. Trimming at V came to 5 bases and at J to 4 bases, leaving 6 bases not matched to a gene. The CDR3 is made up of 14 amino acids. CDR3 sequence (DNA): TGTGCCAGCAGCGATGGGACAGGGACTTACGAGCAGTACTTC. Translation gives CASSDGTGTYEQYF.

The rearrangement uses TRBV6-4 and TRBJ2-7, with a possible D match to TRBD1 (6 bases). Trimming removed 4 bases at V and 3 bases at J, with 10 bases between. This CDR3 region has 13 residues. Germline CDR1 is MRHNA and CDR2 is SNTAGT. CDR3 sequence (DNA): TGTGCCAGCAGTGCCAGGGGAGTCTACGAGCAGTACTTC. Amino acid sequence: CASSARGVYEQYF.

This chain links TRBV4-1 with TRBJ2-7; D is possibly TRBD1 (6 bases). This CDR3 is built from 14 residues. V gave up 4 bases and J gave up 3 bases, with 13 bases separating them. CDR1 is MGHRA, CDR2 YSYEKL, per germline. The CDR3 region is CASSPRQALYEQYF. CDR3 DNA sequence: TGCGCCAGCAGCCCACGACAGGCGCTCTACGAGCAGTACTTC.

V is TRBV10-3 and J is TRBJ1-4; D remains unclear. This CDR3 has 14 amino acids. The ends were cut back, 3 bases at V and 3 bases at J, with 8 bases in the middle. From germline, CDR1 is ENHRY and CDR2 SYGVKD. CDR3: CAISEGQANEKLFF. CDR3 bases: TGTGCCATCAGTGAAGGGCAGGCTAATGAAAAACTGTTTTTT.

The chain is built from TRBV6-1 and TRBJ1-1; the match to TRBD1 covers 9 bases. CDR3 length equals 14 residues. Germline CDR1 MNHNS, CDR2 SASEGT. J gave up 14 bases and V 0 bases, and 10 bases lay outside the gene matches. The CDR3 DNA reads TGTGCCAGCAGTGAAGCTCCGGGACAGGGATTCGTGTTCTTT. Amino acids: CASSEAPGQGFVFF.

This clone was recorded once. This sequence joins TRBV28 and TRBJ2-1; 10 bases match TRBD2. The V gene's germline CDR1 is MDHEN and CDR2 SYDVKM. The CDR3 loop spans 15 amino acids. V lost 9 bases, J lost 1 base, and 6 bases stayed unmatched. CDR3 sequence (DNA): TGTGCCAGTAGGGGTAGCGGGAGGTCCTACAATGAGCAGTTCTTC. Protein: CASRGSGRSYNEQFF.

The table lists this clone with a count of one. This sequence joins TRBV4-3 and TRBJ2-7; 8 positions agree with TRBD1. The germline V gene has CDR1 LGHNA and CDR2 YSLEER. Germline trimming cut 4 bases from V and 5 bases from J; bases unmatched to any gene: 4. CDR3 length: 13 amino acids. CDR3 coding DNA: TGCGCCAGCAGCCGACAGGGGTGGAACGAGCAGTACTTC. This gives the protein CASSRQGWNEQYF.

V is TRBV5-4 and J is TRBJ1-6; D possibly corresponds to TRBD1 (5 bases). V gave up 4 bases and J gave up 6 bases, with 8 bases separating them. CDR3 length: 13 amino acids. The germline V gene encodes CDR1 SGHNT and CDR2 YYREEE (reference sequence). The CDR3 loop is CASSRDSNSPLHF. The CDR3 nucleotides read TGTGCCAGCAGCCGCGACAGTAATTCACCCCTCCACTTT.

This chain links TRBV28 with TRBJ2-2, with 12 bases identical to TRBD1. CDR3 size: 17 residues. J gave up 6 bases and V 6 bases, and 11 bases lay outside the gene matches. The V gene's germline CDR1 is MDHEN and CDR2 SYDVKM. The CDR3 protein is CASRPSRDRGRSGELFF. In DNA, the CDR3 is TGTGCCAGCAGACCGAGTAGGGACAGGGGGCGCTCCGGGGAGCTGTTTTTT.

The chain couples TRBV6-5 to TRBJ2-7, with 8 bases lining up with TRBD2. Germline values: CDR1 MNHEY, CDR2 SVGAGI. The CDR3 has 15 residues. The V gene end was trimmed by 5 bases and the J gene end by 0 bases; junction bases not matched to a gene: 6. The CDR3 DNA follows: TGTGCCAGCAGTCGACTAGCGACATTCTCCTACGAGCAGTACTTC. It specifies CASSRLATFSYEQYF.

This clone showed up just a few times. The gene calls are TRBV5-4 and TRBJ2-1, with unresolved D. V lost 4 bases and J 4 bases, leaving 9 bases between the germline ends. This CDR3 comprises 13 residues. Per the germline V gene, CDR1 is SGHNT and CDR2 is YYREEE (reference sequence). CDR3: CASSPTRYNEQFF. In nucleotides, the CDR3 is TGTGCCAGCAGCCCAACTCGGTACAATGAGCAGTTCTTC.

V and J are TRBV18 and TRBJ2-1; 10 nucleotides agree with TRBD1. This CDR3 is built from 21 residues. V shed 4 bases, J shed 5 bases, and the junction held 23 bases outside the gene matches. Germline CDR1 KGHSH, CDR2 LQKENI. CDR3 nucleotide sequence: TGTGCCAGCTCACGAGATTCAATATGGACAGGGGGTCGAAAGTTTAACAATGAGCAGTTCTTC. Its protein is CASSRDSIWTGGRKFNNEQFF.

This clone came up a few times. V and J are TRBV29-1 and TRBJ2-2; D possibly corresponds to TRBD2 (6 bases). V shed 7 bases and J shed 4 bases, with 10 bases lying between them. The CDR3 spans 12 residues. Germline assignment: CDR1 SQVTM and CDR2 ANQGSEA. The CDR3 DNA sequence: TGCAGCGCCGCTAGCGTCACCGGGGAGCTGTTTTTT. Translated, it gives CSAASVTGELFF.

The V call is TRBV2, the J call TRBJ1-6; perhaps TRBD1 as D (6 bases). CDR1 and CDR2 (germline): SNHLY, FYNNEI. The CDR3 spans 12 residues. Trimming stripped 9 bases from V and 7 bases from J, with 10 bases between. CDR3 residues: CASGRGNSPLHF. In DNA form, the CDR3 reads TGTGCCAGTGGAAGGGGGAATTCACCCCTCCACTTT. Based on the CDR3 plus reference TRBV2 and TRBJ1-6, the full variable domain is EPEVTQTPSHQVTQMGQEVILRCVPISNHLYFYWYRQILGQKVEFLVSFYNNEISEKSEIFDDQFSVERPDGSNFTLKIRSTKLEDSAMYFCASGRGNSPLHFGNGTRLTVT.

The genes are TRBV7-6 and TRBJ2-5; 7 bases line up with TRBD2. V was clipped by 3 bases and J by 5 bases; unmatched bases: 9. The CDR3 is made up of 15 amino acids. Germline lookup yields CDR1 SGHVS and CDR2 FNYEAQ. The CDR3 DNA reads as TGTGCCAGCAGCTTCCTCGGACTCGGGAGGGAGACCCAGTACTTC. Translating gives CASSFLGLGRETQYF. Based on the CDR3 plus reference TRBV7-6 and TRBJ2-5, the full variable domain is GAGVSQSPRYKVTKRGQDVALRCDPISGHVSLYWYRQALGQGPEFLTYFNYEAQQDKSGLPNDRFSAERPEGSISTLTIQRTEQRDSAMYRCASSFLGLGRETQYFGPGTRLLVL.

The chain joins TRBV20-1 to TRBJ1-1; D ambiguous. Trimming left V 6 bases short and J 1 base short, with 6 bases between. Germline assignment: CDR1 DFQATT and CDR2 SNEGSKA (reference sequence). The CDR3 extends over 11 amino acids. CDR3 loop: CSAPTNTEAFF. The CDR3, as DNA: TGCAGTGCCCCTACGAACACTGAAGCTTTCTTT.

This clone was detected only once. This chain joins TRBV13 and TRBJ2-2; 11 bases match TRBD2. CDR1 PRHDT and CDR2 FYEKMQ come from the germline V gene (reference sequence). The junction had 16 bases not matched to a gene; V was cut back by 5 bases and J by 2 bases. This CDR3 is 20 amino acids long. The CDR3 DNA reads TGTGCCAGCAGCCTAACTAGCGGGAGAACGATTTACTTAAACACCGGGGAGCTGTTTTTT. It yields the protein CASSLTSGRTIYLNTGELFF.

CDR3 region: CASRPAGPNTGELFF. As DNA, the CDR3 is TGCGCCAGCAGACCGGCCGGCCCGAACACCGGGGAGCTGTTTTTT. The rearrangement uses TRBV5-1 and TRBJ2-2; D unresolved. Germline loops: CDR1 SGHRS, CDR2 YFSETQ. V was trimmed by 5 bases and J by 0 bases, leaving 11 bases between them. The CDR3 extends over 15 amino acids.

V and J are TRBV7-9 and TRBJ1-1; 10 nucleotides agree with TRBD1. Germline lookup yields CDR1 SEHNR and CDR2 FQNEAQ (reference sequence). V shed 3 bases and J 3 bases; nucleotides not matched to a gene: 4. The CDR3 loop spans 15 amino acids. The CDR3 spells CASSLFGTGDTEAFF. Written as DNA, the CDR3 is TGTGCCAGCAGCTTGTTTGGGACAGGGGACACTGAAGCTTTCTTT.

The chain carries TRBV7-9 and TRBJ1-2; D might be TRBD1 (6 bases). V was clipped by 5 bases and J by 1 base, with 8 bases between them. Germline values: CDR1 SEHNR, CDR2 FQNEAQ (reference sequence). CDR3 length equals 13 residues. The CDR3 DNA reads as TGTGCCAGCAGCCCACAGGGTAACTATGGCTACACCTTC. Protein sequence: CASSPQGNYGYTF.